The next 31 T cell receptor beta chains were all read from a single sample in a study of human T cells and chemical hapten exposure. Time point here: healthy volunteer bleed at 6 weeks. The total RNA was obtained from whole blood that was not fractionated. TCRdb ran MiXCR on the RACE reads and lists one entry per CDR3 protein. The table records roughly 43,000 distinct CDR3 sequences, 3.7% of them present only once. The specimen was whole blood. These TCRs come from a human donor in good health. Some clones in this sample may be carry-over from other donors' samples.

This clonotype was seen at least ten times. The chain recombines TRBV13 with TRBJ2-1; D is possibly TRBD1 or TRBD2 (5 bases each). V lost 4 bases to trimming and J lost 4 bases, with 14 bases between them. This CDR3 spans 15 amino acids. Looked up from germline, CDR1 is PRHDT and CDR2 is FYEKMQ (reference sequence). In DNA, the CDR3 is TGTGCCAGCAGCTCGTCCCGGGACCATTACAATGAGCAGTTCTTC. It codes for CASSSSRDHYNEQFF.

Ten or more counts support this clonotype. V and J are TRBV6-5 and TRBJ2-7, with a weak D call TRBD1 (6 bases). The length of the CDR3 is 12 residues. The germline V gene has CDR1 MNHEY and CDR2 SVGAGI. Deletions cut 4 bases from V and 7 bases from J, with 11 bases between. The CDR3 sequence is CASSSTGLEQYF. Here the CDR3 DNA reads TGTGCCAGCAGTTCCACAGGGTTAGAGCAGTACTTC.

The sample holds a few counts of this clonotype. The rearrangement links TRBV27 to TRBJ1-2, with 8 bases matching TRBD1. Germline-derived CDR1 and CDR2 are MNHEY and SMNVEV (reference sequence). CDR3 length: 13 residues. The ends lost 3 bases at V and 6 bases at J; junction bases unmatched: 3. The CDR3: CASSFLQGDGYTF. Written as DNA, the CDR3 is TGTGCCAGCAGTTTCCTACAGGGGGATGGCTACACCTTC.

The chain carries TRBV7-8 and TRBJ2-1; 7 bases align to TRBD2. Losses at the gene ends were 5 bases for V and 6 bases for J; bases not matched to a gene: 13. The germline gives CDR1 SGHVS, CDR2 FQNEAQ. This CDR3 is built from 16 residues. In DNA, the CDR3 is TGTGCCAGCAGCGTTAATAGCGGGTCGCCCTCCAATGAGCAGTTCTTC. It translates to CASSVNSGSPSNEQFF.

This clonotype showed up many times. The chain combines TRBV20-1 with TRBJ1-1; D ambiguous. The CDR3 sequence is 14 residues long. V dropped 0 bases and J dropped 1 base, with 9 bases sitting between them. Germline CDR1 reads DFQATT; CDR2 reads SNEGSKA (reference sequence). CDR3 protein: CSARDRAENTEAFF. The CDR3, as DNA: TGCAGTGCTAGAGATAGAGCGGAGAACACTGAAGCTTTCTTT.

This clonotype was detected many times. V and J are TRBV6-6 and TRBJ1-6; TRBD1 might be the D (5 bases). CDR1 and CDR2 (germline): MNHNY, SVGAGI (reference sequence). CDR3 length: 15 amino acids. The V end lost 0 bases, the J end lost 9 bases, and 12 bases lay between the germline ends. CDR3 coding DNA: TGTGCCAGCAGTTACTCGACCGGGGACGGTTCACCCCTCCACTTT. Amino acids: CASSYSTGDGSPLHF.

This clonotype was recorded a few times. This chain uses TRBV7-9 with TRBJ1-4; no clear D. Germline V CDR1 and CDR2: SEHNR, FQNEAQ (reference sequence). CDR3 length: 16 amino acids. Trimming removed 4 bases at V and 0 bases at J, with 12 bases between. The CDR3 coding sequence is TGTGCCAGCAGCTCTTGGGGAACCGCAACTAATGAAAAACTGTTTTTT. Protein sequence: CASSSWGTATNEKLFF.

This clonotype was picked up many times. The V and J genes are TRBV29-1 and TRBJ1-6, with 7 bases matching TRBD1. The CDR3 covers 15 residues. The V gene end was trimmed by 5 bases and the J gene end by 7 bases; junction bases not matched to a gene: 11. From germline, CDR1 is SQVTM and CDR2 ANQGSEA. The CDR3 region is CSVLTGSSLNSPLHF. The CDR3 nucleotides read TGCAGCGTTCTGACAGGGTCAAGCCTCAATTCACCCCTCCACTTT.

This clonotype came up many times. The V and J genes are TRBV28 and TRBJ1-1, with 7 positions matching TRBD1. The V gene's germline CDR1 is MDHEN and CDR2 SYDVKM. V shed 2 bases, J shed 3 bases, and the junction held 6 bases outside the gene matches. The CDR3 loop spans 15 amino acids. In DNA, the CDR3 is TGTGCCAGCAGTTTAATAGGGGGCGCGGACACTGAAGCTTTCTTT. Translated: CASSLIGGADTEAFF.

The V call is TRBV12-3 or TRBV12-4, the J call TRBJ2-7; no reliable D call. This CDR3 comprises 11 residues. Between the trimmed V and J ends, which lost 5 bases and 3 bases, there was a span of 5 bases. The CDR3, as DNA: TGTGCCAGCAGTGTAGACTACGAGCAGTACTTC. Translating gives CASSVDYEQYF.

This clonotype came up a few times. The rearrangement joins TRBV28 to TRBJ2-5; D perhaps matches TRBD2 (7 bases). The CDR3 is 17 residues long. The ends were cut back, 4 bases at V and 9 bases at J, with 27 bases in the middle. Per germline, CDR1 MDHEN and CDR2 SYDVKM. The CDR3 is CASSSPRGGALLGSQYF. DNA for the CDR3: TGTGCCAGCAGTTCCCCTAGGGGGGGAGCCCTGTTGGGGTCCCAGTACTTC.

In this sample, this clonotype turned up a few times. CDR3 amino acids: CAISATGETQYF. CDR3 bases: TGTGCCATCAGTGCGACAGGGGAGACCCAGTACTTC. V is TRBV10-3 and J is TRBJ2-5, with 7 bases aligning to TRBD1. The V gene's germline CDR1 is ENHRY and CDR2 SYGVKD. The CDR3 length is 12 residues. J lost 5 bases, V lost 4 bases, and 1 base had no gene match.

This clonotype turned up a few times. The chain employs TRBV6-6 and TRBJ2-1; TRBD1 matches at 8 bases. The CDR3 consists of 15 residues. Germline V gene sequence: CDR1 MNHNY, CDR2 SVGAGI (reference sequence). Trimming took 4 bases from V and 6 from J; bases not matched to a gene: 8. The CDR3 DNA reads as TGTGCCAGCAGTTTGGGACAGGTGGGGAGCAATGAGCAGTTCTTC. It specifies CASSLGQVGSNEQFF.

Worth noting for this clonotype: Since a much larger clone is just one base distant, this may be a read error. This CDR3 fails to terminate in the conserved phenylalanine or tryptophan, so it likely reflects a read error. The chain joins TRBV12-3 or TRBV12-4 to TRBJ2-1, with no clear D. Trimming took off 5 bases at V and 8 bases at J, with 10 bases between the two ends. This CDR3 has 12 residues. For the CDR3, the DNA is TGTGCCAGCAGTCCAGGATGGGATGAGCAGTTCCTC. Its protein is CASSPGWDEQFL.

This clonotype was seen a few times. The gene calls are TRBV20-1 and TRBJ2-2, with 7 bases fitting TRBD2. V shed 3 bases, J shed 1 base, and the junction held 2 bases outside the gene matches. Germline values: CDR1 DFQATT, CDR2 SNEGSKA (reference sequence). The CDR3 spans 14 residues. In DNA, the CDR3 is TGCAGTGCTAGCCTAGCGGTGAACACCGGGGAGCTGTTTTTT. Amino acid sequence: CSASLAVNTGELFF.

This clonotype has ten or more counts. The rearrangement uses TRBV28 and TRBJ2-7; the D is unclear. V dropped 2 bases and J dropped 4 bases, with 9 bases sitting between them. The V gene's germline CDR1 is MDHEN and CDR2 SYDVKM. The CDR3 totals 13 residues. As DNA, the CDR3 is TGTGCCAGCAGTTTAACCGCCCGGTACGAGCAGTACTTC. This sequence encodes CASSLTARYEQYF.

J is TRBJ1-5 and V is TRBV20-1; the D is unclear. The germline V gene encodes CDR1 DFQATT and CDR2 SNEGSKA (reference sequence). The CDR3 is 14 residues long. The ends were cut back, 0 bases at V and 4 bases at J, with 10 bases in the middle. In nucleotides, the CDR3 is TGCAGTGCTAGAGAGGGGTCGACAAATCAGCCCCAGCATTTT. Protein: CSAREGSTNQPQHF.

This clonotype was seen ten or more times. This rearrangement joins TRBV25-1 to TRBJ2-1; D is perhaps TRBD2 (6 bases). The CDR3 extends over 13 amino acids. Germline assignment: CDR1 MGHDK and CDR2 SYGVNS. V gave up 6 bases and J gave up 6 bases, with 12 bases separating them. The CDR3 spells CASRSVGGNEQFF. CDR3 coding DNA: TGTGCCAGCAGGTCGGTGGGGGGCAATGAGCAGTTCTTC.

This clonotype occurred many times. This rearrangement joins TRBV12-3 or TRBV12-4 to TRBJ2-1; TRBD2 aligns across 10 bases. V was clipped by 2 bases and J by 6 bases; unmatched bases: 4. This CDR3 contains 15 residues. In DNA form, the CDR3 reads TGTGCCAGCAGTTTAACCGGGACTAGCGCCAATGAGCAGTTCTTC. It is translated as CASSLTGTSANEQFF.

This clonotype came up many times. The chain is built from TRBV3-1 and TRBJ2-3; D is undetermined. This CDR3 is built from 12 residues. Germline CDR1 and CDR2: LGHDT and YNNKEL (reference sequence). V dropped 4 bases and J dropped 0 bases, with 2 bases sitting between them. As DNA, the CDR3 is TGTGCCAGCAGCCGTAGCACAGATACGCAGTATTTT. Encoded protein: CASSRSTDTQYF.

This clonotype was observed many times. This rearrangement joins TRBV7-9 to TRBJ2-7; TRBD1 aligns across 10 bases. The CDR3 runs 16 residues. With V trimmed by 4 bases and J by 6 bases, 12 bases remained unmatched. Germline values: CDR1 SEHNR, CDR2 FQNEAQ (reference sequence). The CDR3 loop is CASSSTLRDRGSEQYF. The CDR3 DNA follows: TGTGCCAGCAGCTCTACCCTCCGGGACAGGGGTAGCGAGCAGTACTTC.

This clonotype came up many times. This chain connects TRBV20-1 to TRBJ1-2, with 8 bases fitting TRBD1. J lost 4 bases, V lost 6 bases, and 7 bases had no gene match. Germline values: CDR1 DFQATT, CDR2 SNEGSKA (reference sequence). This CDR3 region has 13 residues. The CDR3 bases are TGCAGTGCCTACCACAGGGGGACCTATGGCTACACCTTC. It yields the protein CSAYHRGTYGYTF.

This clonotype was seen ten or more times. The chain uses TRBV7-9 and TRBJ2-1, with 9 positions matching TRBD1. The CDR3 has 14 amino acids. J was trimmed by 9 bases and V by 5 bases; bases with no gene match: 8. The germline V gene has CDR1 SEHNR and CDR2 FQNEAQ (reference sequence). The DNA for the CDR3 is TGTGCCAGCAGCCCGGGACAGGGAGGGACTGAGCAGTTCTTC. Translating it yields CASSPGQGGTEQFF.

In its sample, this clonotype was seen many times. V is TRBV20-1 and J is TRBJ2-3; TRBD2 matches 8 bases. The J segment lost 1 base and the V segment lost 4 bases, leaving 4 bases of the junction unmatched. Germline V gene lookup returns CDR1 DFQATT and CDR2 SNEGSKA (reference sequence). The length of the CDR3 is 14 residues. CDR3 sequence (DNA): TGCAGTGCTAAACCGGGACTAGGCACAGATACGCAGTATTTT. As protein: CSAKPGLGTDTQYF.

Many counts were recorded for this clonotype. The chain links TRBV7-9 to TRBJ2-7; TRBD2 agrees at 9 bases. Germline CDR1 is SEHNR and CDR2 is FQNEAQ (reference sequence). The J segment lost 0 bases and the V segment lost 6 bases, leaving 12 bases of the junction unmatched. The CDR3 consists of 17 residues. CDR3 residues: CASSYGGSGRRSYEQYF. The CDR3 nucleotides read TGTGCCAGCAGTTATGGGGGGAGCGGGAGGCGCTCCTACGAGCAGTACTTC.

This clonotype occurred many times. V usage is TRBV5-4 and J usage is TRBJ2-5; D is unclear. V lost 0 bases, J lost 2 bases, and 5 bases lay in between. CDR1 is SGHNT and CDR2 is YYREEE in the germline V gene (reference sequence). The CDR3 length is 13 residues. CDR3 sequence: CASSLESQETQYF. Here the CDR3 DNA reads TGTGCCAGCAGCTTGGAATCTCAAGAGACCCAGTACTTC.

The chain combines TRBV27 with TRBJ2-5, with a tentative D call TRBD1 (6 bases). Trimming shortened V by 5 bases and J by 5 bases, and 21 bases separated the two germline ends. Germline V gene data show CDR1 as MNHEY and CDR2 as SMNVEV (reference sequence). This CDR3 region has 16 residues. The CDR3 sequence: CASSPWTELGPETQYF. The DNA for the CDR3 is TGTGCCAGCAGTCCCTGGACAGAATTAGGGCCGGAGACCCAGTACTTC.

The sample holds many counts of this clonotype. The rearrangement uses TRBV28 and TRBJ1-1, with D uncertain. The CDR3 covers 14 residues. The V gene lost 2 bases and the J gene lost 1 base, with 8 bases spanning the gap. The germline CDR1 and CDR2 sequences are MDHEN and SYDVKM. The CDR3 is CASSLSWGNTEAFF. The CDR3 coding sequence is TGTGCCAGCAGTTTAAGTTGGGGGAACACTGAAGCTTTCTTT.

This clonotype was observed at least ten times. The chain has TRBV30 and TRBJ1-2, with D possibly TRBD1 on 6 matching bases. The CDR3 is 14 amino acids. Germline CDR1 is GTSNPN and CDR2 is SVGIG (reference sequence). With 1 base removed from V and 6 bases from J, the gap between germline ends came to 15 bases. CDR3: CAWSGGGRRNGYTF. Here the CDR3 DNA reads TGTGCCTGGAGTGGCGGGGGGCGAAGAAATGGCTACACCTTC.

This clonotype was observed at least ten times. This chain joins TRBV7-3 and TRBJ2-5; D unresolved. The length of the CDR3 is 14 residues. The germline gives CDR1 SGHTA, CDR2 FQGTGA. Trimming cost V 2 bases and J 4 bases, with 11 bases left between them. The CDR3 nucleotides are TGTGCCAGCAGCTTAGTCACCCCCAGAGAGACCCAGTACTTC. This gives the protein CASSLVTPRETQYF.

The chain combines TRBV28 with TRBJ2-5, with D unclear. CDR1 is MDHEN and CDR2 is SYDVKM in the germline V gene. The CDR3 runs to 12 residues. The V end was cut by 8 bases, the J end by 5 bases, with 12 bases between. DNA of the CDR3: TGTGCCAGCGCTCCTCACGGCGAGACCCAGTACTTC. Encoded protein: CASAPHGETQYF.